This TCR beta chain was recorded in a study of T cell changes during pregnancy in multiple sclerosis. Germline V lookup: CDR1 MDHEN, CDR2 SYDVKM. V lost 7 bases and J 5 bases, leaving 12 bases between the germline ends. The CDR3 consists of 12 residues. Clones were read by immunoSEQ multiplex PCR, and TCRdb kept only the in-frame ones, dropping some. The sample yields about 59,000 clones, about 90% seen once. The sequence was collected from a female donor in good health, enrolled as a control in a pregnancy study. The chain links TRBV28 to TRBJ2-7; tentatively, D is TRBD2 (5 bases). Sample: peripheral blood, taken in the third trimester of pregnancy. This chain's CDR3 is CASNQIGDEQYF. The CDR3 DNA is TGTGCCAGCAATCAGATCGGGGACGAGCAGTACTTC.